These 2 T cell receptor beta chains share one sample of origin, sequenced in a study of cytomegalovirus exposure and HLA in healthy donors. The PCR had 60 Vbeta and 13 Jbeta primers. The repertoire was sequenced with immunoSEQ multiplex PCR; TCRdb's copy has only in-frame clones and lacks some. The table records 250,000 to 350,000 clones, 80% of them present only once. What was sequenced was PBMCs. These TCRs come from a girl aged 2 to 10 in good health and CMV-seronegative.

The chain couples TRBV5-4 to TRBJ1-2; the D gene is possibly TRBD1 (5 bases). The CDR3 totals 16 residues. The V end was cut by 2 bases, the J end by 3 bases, with 17 bases between. Looked up from germline, CDR1 is SGHNT and CDR2 is YYREEE (reference sequence). The CDR3 loop is CASSFSWQGYDYGYTF. The CDR3 nucleotides are TGTGCCAGCAGCTTTTCATGGCAGGGTTACGACTATGGCTACACCTTC.

This chain joins TRBV19 and TRBJ2-1; D unclear. The CDR3 is 13 amino acids. Germline values: CDR1 LNHDA, CDR2 SQIVND (reference sequence). Trimming left V 6 bases short and J 5 bases short, with 11 bases between. The DNA for the CDR3 is TGTGCCAGTAGGCTATTAGAAAACAATGAGCAGTTCTTC. Protein: CASRLLENNEQFF.